What follows are 16 T cell receptor beta chains derived from one specimen sequenced in a study of CXCR3-negative and CXCR3-positive naive CD8 T cells. Via 5' RACE with UMI labels, TRB cDNA libraries were prepared. From its re-call of the 5' RACE reads, TCRdb lists each CDR3 protein once, without DNA. The sample data list around 140,000 distinct CDR3 sequences. The sample was naive CXCR3- CD8+ T cells from blood. The subset was: CD45RO-CCR7+CD27+CD95- naive CD8+ T cells lacking CXCR3 (TNR3-). These receptors all come from a human donor in good health. Some clones in this sample may be carry-over from other donors' samples.

The rearrangement uses TRBV3-1 and TRBJ1-2. Germline V gene sequence: CDR1 LGHDT, CDR2 YNNKEL (reference sequence). The CDR3 is 16 residues long. The CDR3 reads CASSQGRQRSNYGYTF.

The chain carries TRBV29-1 and TRBJ2-1; TCRdb's assignment of TRBD1 cannot be checked, as there is no DNA. The CDR3 is made up of 14 amino acids. CDR1 SQVTM and CDR2 ANQGSEA come from the germline V gene. This CDR3 is CSVEGASSYNEQFF.

The chain couples TRBV29-1 to TRBJ2-3; the D gene TCRdb calls, TRBD1, cannot be checked with no DNA. CDR1 is SQVTM and CDR2 is ANQGSEA in the germline V gene. This CDR3 contains 11 residues. The CDR3 is CGGQGLDTQYF.

The V and J genes are TRBV11-2 and TRBJ2-3; TCRdb returns TRBD2, unconfirmable since there is no DNA. The germline gives CDR1 SGHAT, CDR2 FQNNGV. This CDR3 has 16 residues. The CDR3 reads CASSDPTSGYADTQYF.

The V gene is TRBV11-1, the J gene TRBJ2-1; TCRdb indicates TRBD1, and absent DNA this call remains unverified. Germline lookup yields CDR1 SGHAT and CDR2 FQDESV (reference sequence). This CDR3 is built from 15 residues. The CDR3 here is CASSSGTGGYNEQFF.

The J gene is TRBJ2-1, the V gene TRBV7-6; TCRdb returns TRBD2, unconfirmable since there is no DNA. The germline V gene has CDR1 SGHVS and CDR2 FNYEAQ. The CDR3 covers 16 residues. CDR3 protein: CASSDAGTTGNNEQFF.

The rearrangement joins TRBV5-6 to TRBJ2-1; TCRdb proposes TRBD2, but this gene call is untestable without DNA. This CDR3 is built from 15 residues. Germline V gene data show CDR1 as SGHDT and CDR2 as YYEEEE. CDR3 sequence reads: CASSSSERTYNEQFF.

The chain employs TRBV11-3 and TRBJ1-2; TCRdb selects TRBD1, and the lack of DNA leaves this call unchecked. The CDR3 loop spans 18 amino acids. CDR1 is SGHNT, CDR2 YENEEA, per germline. This CDR3 is CASSNPAAGALLNYGYTF.

This sequence joins TRBV7-3 and TRBJ2-1; with no DNA, the TCRdb D assignment of TRBD1 cannot be verified. The germline V gene has CDR1 SGHTA and CDR2 FQGTGA. The CDR3 covers 15 residues. Here the CDR3 reads CASSLAQGRYNEQFF.

The chain joins TRBV7-6 to TRBJ2-7; TCRdb selects TRBD1, and the lack of DNA leaves this call unchecked. The germline CDR1 and CDR2 sequences are SGHVS and FNYEAQ. The CDR3 covers 16 residues. CDR3 protein: CASSEGTGPGFYEQYF.

V usage is TRBV4-1 and J usage is TRBJ2-7; absent DNA, TCRdb's TRBD1 call cannot be checked. In germline, CDR1 is MGHRA, CDR2 YSYEKL. The CDR3 is 18 amino acids. CDR3 amino acids: CASSSTEVMGHVSYEQYF.

The chain employs TRBV10-1 and TRBJ2-3; the D call of TRBD1 rests on TCRdb alone, since no DNA is present to check it. CDR3 size: 15 residues. Germline loops: CDR1 WNHNN, CDR2 SYGVQD (reference sequence). The CDR3 spells CARPIQGARTDTQYF.

The chain couples TRBV2 to TRBJ2-5. This CDR3 comprises 11 residues. CDR1 and CDR2 from the germline V gene are SNHLY and FYNNEI. This chain's CDR3 is CASPWGETQYF.

The rearrangement joins TRBV12-3 or TRBV12-4 to TRBJ2-7. The CDR3 sequence is 15 residues long. The CDR3 here is CASSLTPVSSYEQYF.

The V call is TRBV5-4, the J call TRBJ2-1; TCRdb calls TRBD1, which cannot be checked without DNA. The germline gives CDR1 SGHNT, CDR2 YYREEE (reference sequence). This CDR3 comprises 14 residues. CDR3 region: CASGRQGRDNEQFF.

The genes are TRBV28 and TRBJ2-7; the TCRdb call, TRBD1, lacks DNA for checking. The germline V gene has CDR1 MDHEN and CDR2 SYDVKM. The CDR3 runs 13 residues. CDR3 amino acids: CASSLDTYYEQYF.